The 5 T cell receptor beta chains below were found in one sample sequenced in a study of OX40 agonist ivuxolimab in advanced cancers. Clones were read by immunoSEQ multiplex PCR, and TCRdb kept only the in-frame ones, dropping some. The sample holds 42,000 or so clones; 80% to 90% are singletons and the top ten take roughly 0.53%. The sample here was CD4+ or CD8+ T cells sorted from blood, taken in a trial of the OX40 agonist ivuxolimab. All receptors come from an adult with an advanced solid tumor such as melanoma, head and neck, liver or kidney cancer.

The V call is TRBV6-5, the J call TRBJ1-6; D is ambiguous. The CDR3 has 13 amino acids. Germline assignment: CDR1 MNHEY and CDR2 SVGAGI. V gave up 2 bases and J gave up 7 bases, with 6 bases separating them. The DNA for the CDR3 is TGTGCCAGCAGTTACGGCGCGAATTCACCCCTCCACTTT. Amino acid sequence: CASSYGANSPLHF.

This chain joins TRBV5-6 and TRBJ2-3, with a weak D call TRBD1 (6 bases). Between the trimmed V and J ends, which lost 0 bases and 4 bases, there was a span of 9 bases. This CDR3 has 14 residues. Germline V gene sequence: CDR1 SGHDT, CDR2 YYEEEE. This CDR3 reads CASSLARGADTQYF. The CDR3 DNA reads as TGTGCCAGCAGCTTGGCCAGGGGCGCAGATACGCAGTATTTT.

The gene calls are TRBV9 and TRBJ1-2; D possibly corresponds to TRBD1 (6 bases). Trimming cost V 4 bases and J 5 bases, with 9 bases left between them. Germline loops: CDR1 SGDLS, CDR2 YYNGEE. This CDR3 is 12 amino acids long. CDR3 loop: CASSRDIYGYTF. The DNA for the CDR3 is TGTGCCAGCAGCCGGGACATTTATGGCTACACCTTC.

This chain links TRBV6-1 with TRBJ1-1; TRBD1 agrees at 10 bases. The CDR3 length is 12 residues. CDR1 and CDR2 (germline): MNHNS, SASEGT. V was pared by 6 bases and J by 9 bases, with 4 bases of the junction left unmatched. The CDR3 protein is CASSLGQGKAFF. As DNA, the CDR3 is TGTGCCAGCAGCCTGGGACAGGGGAAAGCTTTCTTT.

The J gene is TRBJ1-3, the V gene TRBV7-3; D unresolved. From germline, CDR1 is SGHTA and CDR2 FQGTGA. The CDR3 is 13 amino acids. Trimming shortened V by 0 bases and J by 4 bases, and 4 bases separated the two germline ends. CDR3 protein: CASSLTTGNTIYF. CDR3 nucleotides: TGTGCCAGCAGCTTAACGACGGGAAACACCATATATTTT.